A single sample is the source of the 4 T cell receptor beta chains below, sequenced in a study of blood T cells in healthy people across ages. With a J-beta primer mix and a sample-barcoded 5' primer, a second PCR ran 7 to 11 cycles. MiXCR, run by TCRdb on the 5' RACE reads, gives a single entry per CDR3 protein. The data contain some 750,000 distinct CDR3 sequences, over 20% of them singletons. The sequenced sample was blood. These receptors were taken from a man aged 70-80 years in good health.

This clonotype was detected a few times. The gene calls are TRBV4-3 and TRBJ2-1, with TRBD1 identical over 10 bases. With the DNA end fitting TRBJ2-7 better, the J assignment may be wrong. Germline V gives CDR1 LGHNA, CDR2 YSLEER. The CDR3 totals 14 residues. The CDR3, as DNA: TGCGCCAGCAGCCAAGGGACAGGGGGAAACGAGCAGTACGTC. This codes for CASSQGTGGNEQYV.

This clonotype appeared a few times. The chain recombines TRBV12-3 or TRBV12-4 with TRBJ2-1, with 12 bases fitting TRBD1. The CDR3 loop spans 15 amino acids. V was clipped by 6 bases and J by 10 bases; unmatched bases: 10. In nucleotides, the CDR3 is TGTGCCAGCAGAAATTCCGGGACAGGGGGCGACGAGCAGTTCTTC. Translation: CASRNSGTGGDEQFF.

The chain uses TRBV7-9 and TRBJ2-7; 9 nucleotides line up with TRBD1. J gave up 6 bases and V 5 bases, and 11 bases lay outside the gene matches. Germline CDR1 SEHNR, CDR2 FQNEAQ (reference sequence). The CDR3 totals 15 residues. This CDR3 is CASSTYRGQLGEQYF. The CDR3 nucleotides are TGTGCCAGCAGCACCTACAGGGGGCAGTTGGGCGAGCAGTACTTC.

The V and J genes are TRBV29-1 and TRBJ1-2, with D possibly TRBD1 on 5 matching bases. The CDR3 is made up of 12 amino acids. In germline, CDR1 is SQVTM, CDR2 ANQGSEA. V dropped 4 bases and J dropped 8 bases, with 14 bases sitting between them. CDR3 sequence reads: CSVGFRSGGYTF. The CDR3 nucleotides read TGCAGCGTTGGTTTCCGGTCAGGGGGCTACACCTTC.